Below, 20 T cell receptor beta chains from the same sample are listed, as sequenced in a study of T and B cells in COVID-19 patients. Each TRB amplification used roughly 220-550 ng of genomic DNA from blood. TRB rearrangements were amplified by multiplex PCR with BIOMED2 TRB-A/B primers. TCRdb independently ran MiXCR on the multiplex PCR reads; one entry per CDR3 protein. The sample includes 6,000 or so distinct CDR3 sequences, roughly 32% seen only once; the top ten take about 53%. The sequencing input was blood. Source of these receptors: a human donor with active COVID-19.

This clonotype has only a few counts. The chain couples TRBV19 to TRBJ1-3, with TRBD1 as a possible D gene (5 bases). V lost 7 bases and J 4 bases, leaving 14 bases between the germline ends. This CDR3 spans 14 amino acids. Germline V gene data show CDR1 as LNHDA and CDR2 as SQIVND (reference sequence). The CDR3 sequence is CASTNGGTGNTIYF. The CDR3 nucleotides are TGTGCCAGTACCAACGGGGGGACCGGAAACACCATATATTTT.

This clonotype was seen a few times. The rearrangement links TRBV6-5 to TRBJ1-2; D is ambiguous. The V gene's germline CDR1 is MNHEY and CDR2 SVGAGI. V dropped 0 bases and J dropped 4 bases, with 6 bases sitting between them. This CDR3 is built from 13 residues. CDR3 amino acids: CASSYSGSYGYTF. The CDR3 DNA sequence: TGTGCCAGCAGTTACTCGGGTAGCTATGGCTACACCTTC.

J is TRBJ1-2 and V is TRBV20-1; TRBD1 agrees at 7 bases. The CDR3 covers 17 residues. The V and J ends lost 2 bases and 4 bases, in that order; junction bases with no gene match: 16. Germline CDR1 reads DFQATT; CDR2 reads SNEGSKA (reference sequence). The CDR3 reads CSARWDGGQARGYGYTF. The CDR3, as DNA: TGCAGTGCTAGATGGGATGGCGGACAGGCGAGGGGCTATGGCTACACCTTC.

This clonotype is medium-sized by share. The rearrangement uses TRBV29-1 and TRBJ2-2; D might be TRBD1 or TRBD2, each matching 6 bases. Trimming cost V 2 bases and J 4 bases, with 17 bases left between them. This CDR3 is built from 16 residues. Germline V gene data show CDR1 as SQVTM and CDR2 as ANQGSEA. DNA of the CDR3: TGCAGCGTTGAACCCCTCGGGGGCGCGGGCACCGGGGAGCTGTTTTTT. Translating gives CSVEPLGGAGTGELFF.

Concerning this clonotype itself: This may be a read error, as it is one base from a much larger clone. The chain is built from TRBV30 and TRBJ2-2; a possible D gene is TRBD1 (5 bases). The germline CDR1 and CDR2 sequences are GTSNPN and SVGIG (reference sequence). The V end lost 1 base, the J end lost 1 base, and 7 bases lay between the germline ends. The CDR3 extends over 14 amino acids. DNA of the CDR3: TGTGCCTGGAGTGGACAGAGGAACACCGGGGAGCTGTTTTTT. It codes for CAWSGQRNTGELFF.

This clonotype appeared a few times. A junction boundary mismatches the germline segment, possibly from a read error. The chain's CDR3 is CASSYLYNSEAFF. The CDR3 nucleotides are TGTGCCAGCAGTTACCTGTACAACAGTGAAGCTTTCTTT. The chain carries TRBV6-2 or TRBV6-3 and TRBJ1-1, with D uncertain. The CDR3 is made up of 13 amino acids. CDR1 and CDR2 from the germline V gene are MNHEY and SVGEGT.

The chain has TRBV6-5 and TRBJ2-1; TRBD1 is a possible D gene (5 bases). Germline V CDR1 and CDR2: MNHEY, SVGAGI. CDR3 size: 15 residues. V was clipped by 2 bases and J by 0 bases, with 8 bases between them. DNA for the CDR3: TGTGCCAGCAGTTACGAAGGGGTCTCCTACAATGAGCAGTTCTTC. Translating gives CASSYEGVSYNEQFF.

V gene TRBV20-1 combines with J gene TRBJ1-6, with 9 bases identical to TRBD1. The CDR3 is 16 residues long. CDR1 is DFQATT and CDR2 is SNEGSKA in the germline V gene (reference sequence). Trimming took 2 bases from V and 7 from J; bases not matched to a gene: 9. The CDR3, as DNA: TGCAGTGCTAGAAGGTCGGCAGGGACAGGGAATTCACCCCTCCACTTT. It is translated as CSARRSAGTGNSPLHF.

In regard to this clonotype: One base away lies a much larger clone, so this may be a sequencing read error. The chain employs TRBV29-1 and TRBJ1-2; 7 nucleotides line up with TRBD1. This CDR3 contains 14 residues. CDR1 and CDR2 from the germline V gene are SQVTM and ANQGSEA. CDR3 loop: CGVVSGQTLGGYTF. The CDR3 coding sequence is TGCGGCGTTGTTTCGGGACAGACCCTGGGAGGCTACACCTTC.

This clonotype was counted only a few times. This chain uses TRBV18 with TRBJ2-6; the match to TRBD1 covers 7 bases. From germline, CDR1 is KGHSH and CDR2 LQKENI. There are 18 residues in the CDR3. Unmatched junction bases numbered 8, after V lost 3 bases and J lost 0 bases. The CDR3 is CASSPRQGWGSGANVLTF. CDR3 DNA: TGTGCCAGCTCACCCCGACAGGGATGGGGCTCTGGGGCCAACGTCCTGACTTTC. The whole variable domain, remainder taken from reference TRBV18 and TRBJ2-6, is NAGVMQNPRHLVRRRGQEARLRCSPMKGHSHVYWYRQLPEEGLKFMVYLQKENIIDESGMPKERFSAEFPKEGPSILRIQQVVRGDSAAYFCASSPRQGWGSGANVLTFGAGSRLTVL.

This clonotype qualifies as medium-sized. This sequence joins TRBV5-5 and TRBJ2-1; D ambiguous. Germline CDR1 is SGHKS and CDR2 is YYEKEE (reference sequence). Trimming shortened V by 2 bases and J by 6 bases, and 6 bases separated the two germline ends. This CDR3 comprises 12 residues. The CDR3 nucleotides read TGTGCCAGCAGCTTCCACTCCAATGAGCAGTTCTTC. Translation: CASSFHSNEQFF.

This clonotype was observed a handful of times. The chain links TRBV6-5 to TRBJ1-2, with unresolved D. There are 13 residues in the CDR3. Germline V gives CDR1 MNHEY, CDR2 SVGAGI. Trimming took 6 bases from V and 4 from J, leaving 12 bases between them. The CDR3, as DNA: TGTGCCAGCAGCCCGGACGATTTCTATGGCTACACCTTC. Translation: CASSPDDFYGYTF.

This clonotype turned up a few times. The chain recombines TRBV6-5 with TRBJ1-2; the D gene is possibly TRBD1 (6 bases). Trimming stripped 6 bases from V and 3 bases from J, with 14 bases between. The CDR3 has 14 residues. Germline lookup yields CDR1 MNHEY and CDR2 SVGAGI. Here the CDR3 reads CASRLNRDHYGYTF. As DNA, the CDR3 is TGTGCCAGCAGACTAAACAGGGATCACTATGGCTACACCTTC.

CDR3 nucleotides: TGTGCCAGCTCACCGAACCACGAGCAGTACTTC. It is translated as CASSPNHEQYF. The V gene is TRBV18, the J gene TRBJ2-7; no clear D. V was shortened by 3 bases and J by 5 bases, with 5 bases between the two germline ends. The CDR3 loop spans 11 amino acids. The germline gives CDR1 KGHSH, CDR2 LQKENI.

In this sample, this clonotype is medium-sized (0.01 to 0.1%). The V gene is TRBV20-1, the J gene TRBJ2-1; maybe TRBD1 (5 bases). Trimming left V 5 bases short and J 3 bases short, with 17 bases between. CDR1 is DFQATT, CDR2 SNEGSKA, per germline (reference sequence). This CDR3 is built from 15 residues. DNA for the CDR3: TGCAGTGCTCTCTCCCCCAGCCAGGGCTACAATGAGCAGTTCTTC. This encodes CSALSPSQGYNEQFF.

There are a few counts of this clonotype. The gene calls are TRBV6-5 and TRBJ2-1; 14 bases are shared with TRBD2. V lost 5 bases and J lost 6; bases outside the gene matches: 3. Germline lookup yields CDR1 MNHEY and CDR2 SVGAGI. The CDR3 runs to 15 residues. CDR3 residues: CASSPGTSGSNEQFF. The CDR3 bases are TGTGCCAGCAGTCCCGGGACTAGCGGGAGCAATGAGCAGTTCTTC.

V is TRBV20-1 and J is TRBJ1-1, with TRBD1 matching 7 bases. The germline gives CDR1 DFQATT, CDR2 SNEGSKA (reference sequence). V was pared by 7 bases and J by 1 base, with 6 bases of the junction left unmatched. The CDR3 totals 13 residues. DNA of the CDR3: TGCAGTGTTAACAGGGGCCAGAACACTGAAGCTTTCTTT. Translated, it gives CSVNRGQNTEAFF.

The genes are TRBV20-1 and TRBJ1-5, with D perhaps TRBD1 (5 bases). The CDR3 is made up of 16 amino acids. CDR1 is DFQATT, CDR2 SNEGSKA, per germline (reference sequence). Trimming took off 2 bases at V and 3 bases at J, with 17 bases between the two ends. The CDR3 is CSARTPEQGDNQPQHF. CDR3 sequence (DNA): TGCAGTGCTAGAACCCCGGAGCAGGGAGACAATCAGCCCCAGCATTTT.

This clonotype was observed a few times. This chain connects TRBV13 to TRBJ2-1, with TRBD1 matching over 7 bases. Germline CDR1 is PRHDT and CDR2 is FYEKMQ (reference sequence). This CDR3 has 14 residues. The J segment lost 4 bases and the V segment lost 6 bases, leaving 6 bases of the junction unmatched. The DNA of the CDR3 is TGTGCCAGCAGACAACAGGGGTTGTACAATGAGCAGTTCTTC. It is translated as CASRQQGLYNEQFF.

J is TRBJ1-3 and V is TRBV27; D not certain. The CDR3 totals 17 residues. V was trimmed by 5 bases and J by 0 bases, leaving 17 bases between them. The germline V gene encodes CDR1 MNHEY and CDR2 SMNVEV (reference sequence). The CDR3: CASSARARATSGNTIYF. CDR3 coding DNA: TGTGCCAGCAGTGCCCGTGCTCGAGCAACCTCTGGAAACACCATATATTTT.